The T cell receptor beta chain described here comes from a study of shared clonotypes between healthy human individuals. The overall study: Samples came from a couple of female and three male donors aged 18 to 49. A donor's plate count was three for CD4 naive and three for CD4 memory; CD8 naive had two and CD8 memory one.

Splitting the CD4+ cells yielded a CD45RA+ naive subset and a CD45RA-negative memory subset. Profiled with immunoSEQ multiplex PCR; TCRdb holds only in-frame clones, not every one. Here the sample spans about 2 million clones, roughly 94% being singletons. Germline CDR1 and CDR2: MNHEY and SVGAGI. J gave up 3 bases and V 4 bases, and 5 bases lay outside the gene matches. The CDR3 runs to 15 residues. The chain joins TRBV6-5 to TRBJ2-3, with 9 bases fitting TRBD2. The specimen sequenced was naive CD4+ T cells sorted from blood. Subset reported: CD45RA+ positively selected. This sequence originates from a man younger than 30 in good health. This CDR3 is CASSLAGAATDTQYF. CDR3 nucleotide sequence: TGTGCCAGCAGTTTAGCGGGAGCCGCTACAGATACGCAGTATTTT.